The entry below gives a single T cell receptor beta chain sequence along with its context. Its matching antigen is unknown. Trimming removed 0 bases from V and 10 bases from J, with 16 bases in between. Germline assignment: CDR1 LGHDT and CDR2 YNNKEL (reference sequence). The CDR3 totals 15 residues. The repertoire was sequenced with immunoSEQ multiplex PCR; TCRdb's copy has only in-frame clones and lacks some. Of 65,000 to 80,000 clones listed, about nine tenths were seen once; the top ten hold approximately 4.2%. This specimen belongs to a study of T cell responses to AZD1222 COVID-19 vaccine. For the study at large: Second doses that came at about 4 or about 12 weeks were put together. Broader study findings: Spike-specific TCR breadth and depth were elevated following two AZD1222 doses. The donors showed a predominance of white British ancestry and of females, with possible underestimation of clonal diversity. Of spike-specific TCRs, nearly half reportedly target regions left unmutated in variants.

The receptor was isolated from an adult in good health. This chain joins TRBV3-1 (or the pseudogene TRBV3-2) and TRBJ2-1; D possibly corresponds to TRBD1 (6 bases). This specimen consisted of peripheral blood, obtained on day 0 of AZD1222 vaccination. The CDR3 nucleotides are TGTGCCAGCAGCCAAGAAGTACAGGGAGTTGGAGAGCAGTTCTTC. This gives the protein CASSQEVQGVGEQFF.